The 20 T cell receptor beta chains below all came from one sample that was sequenced in a study of somatic mutations in cytotoxic T cells in rheumatoid arthritis. The table came from immunoSEQ multiplex PCR; TCRdb's copy has only in-frame clones and leaves some out. The sample contains about 7,000 clones, 65% to 80% of which appear only once. The sample comprised CD8+ T cells sorted from blood. These receptors came from an adult with rheumatoid arthritis.

The gene calls are TRBV2 and TRBJ2-3, with D tentatively TRBD2 (6 bases). The V end lost 7 bases, the J end lost 3 bases, and 17 bases lay between the germline ends. This CDR3 contains 15 residues. Germline assignment: CDR1 SNHLY and CDR2 FYNNEI. CDR3 sequence (DNA): TGTGCCAGCACCAAGACTAGGTTTTGGACAGATACGCAGTATTTT. It codes for CASTKTRFWTDTQYF.

This clone appeared once. The chain uses TRBV10-2 and TRBJ1-5; 8 bases map to TRBD1. This CDR3 spans 15 amino acids. Trimming at V came to 4 bases and at J to 4 bases, leaving 6 bases not matched to a gene. CDR1 and CDR2 (germline): WSHSY, SAAADI. The CDR3 DNA is TGCGCCAGCAGTGCTCGACAGGGGCCTAATCAGCCCCAGCATTTT. It is translated as CASSARQGPNQPQHF.

The chain employs TRBV13 and TRBJ2-2; 7 bases are shared with TRBD2. Germline CDR1 and CDR2: PRHDT and FYEKMQ (reference sequence). This CDR3 has 16 residues. With V trimmed by 2 bases and J by 4 bases, 7 bases remained unmatched. CDR3 protein: CASSLSQGGPTGELFF. For the CDR3, the DNA is TGTGCCAGCAGCTTAAGCCAGGGAGGGCCCACCGGGGAGCTGTTTTTT.

This chain uses TRBV9 with TRBJ2-3; D gene uncertain. Germline V CDR1 and CDR2: SGDLS, YYNGEE. The CDR3 is 13 amino acids. CDR3 sequence (DNA): TGTGCAACCGCCCCCCTAATCACAGATACGCAGTATTTT. Translated, it gives CATAPLITDTQYF. The whole variable domain, remainder taken from reference TRBV9 and TRBJ2-3, is DSGVTQTPKHLITATGQRVTLRCSPRSGDLSVYWYQQSLDQGLQFLIQYYNGEERAKGNILERFSAQQFPDLHSELNLSSLELGDSALYFCATAPLITDTQYFGPGTRLTVL.

V gene TRBV15 combines with J gene TRBJ2-7; TRBD2 matches at 13 bases. V dropped 4 bases and J dropped 3; count of bases not matched to a gene: 3. The CDR3 is 15 residues long. CDR1 is LNHNV, CDR2 YYDKDF, per germline (reference sequence). This CDR3 reads CATSIRLAGGYEQYF. The CDR3 nucleotides are TGTGCCACCAGCATTCGACTAGCGGGGGGCTACGAGCAGTACTTC.

Within the sample, this clone is large. The chain joins TRBV5-1 to TRBJ1-5; no firm D call. The CDR3 contains 15 residues. Trimming removed 2 bases from V and 3 bases from J, with 12 bases in between. Germline V CDR1 and CDR2: SGHRS, YFSETQ. CDR3: CASSFGHGPNQPQHF. CDR3 bases: TGCGCCAGCAGCTTTGGCCACGGTCCCAATCAGCCCCAGCATTTT.

This clone was seen just once. The chain employs TRBV5-1 and TRBJ2-7; no clear D. CDR3 length: 13 residues. V was shortened by 2 bases and J by 2 bases, with 8 bases between the two germline ends. From germline, CDR1 is SGHRS and CDR2 YFSETQ. CDR3 coding DNA: TGCGCCAGCAGCTTTGCAGGAACCTACGAGCAGTACTTC. Amino acids: CASSFAGTYEQYF.

The chain joins TRBV29-1 to TRBJ1-1, with D maybe TRBD1 (6 bases). Germline CDR1 is SQVTM and CDR2 is ANQGSEA. Trimming shortened V by 1 base and J by 4 bases, and 10 bases separated the two germline ends. The CDR3 runs to 13 residues. The CDR3 spells CSVEVGGGTEAFF. CDR3 nucleotides: TGCAGCGTTGAAGTTGGAGGGGGCACTGAAGCTTTCTTT.

The rearrangement joins TRBV7-2 to TRBJ1-2, with a weak D call TRBD1 (5 bases). The V gene lost 5 bases and the J gene lost 5 bases, with 9 bases spanning the gap. This CDR3 spans 12 amino acids. The germline CDR1 and CDR2 sequences are SGHTA and FQGNSA. CDR3 bases: TGTGCCAGCAGCCCCCCAGGGTATGGCTACACCTTC. Amino acid sequence: CASSPPGYGYTF.

This sequence joins TRBV27 and TRBJ1-1, with D perhaps TRBD1 (6 bases). The V and J ends lost 1 base and 1 base respectively, with 10 bases between them. The CDR3 covers 15 residues. Germline V gives CDR1 MNHEY, CDR2 SMNVEV (reference sequence). CDR3 sequence: CASSLYSGANTEAFF. Here the CDR3 DNA reads TGTGCCAGCAGTTTATATTCAGGGGCGAACACTGAAGCTTTCTTT.

This clone has just one count. The CDR3 spells CASSTPPGQSRDSNQPQHF. CDR3 DNA sequence: TGTGCCAGTAGTACCCCCCCGGGACAGTCAAGGGATAGCAATCAGCCCCAGCATTTT. This chain connects TRBV19 to TRBJ1-5; TRBD1 aligns across 7 bases. Germline CDR1 is LNHDA and CDR2 is SQIVND (reference sequence). The CDR3 totals 19 residues. V dropped 4 bases and J dropped 0; count of bases not matched to a gene: 15.

The chain has TRBV5-1 and TRBJ2-1; 7 nucleotides align to TRBD2. The germline V gene has CDR1 SGHRS and CDR2 YFSETQ. The J segment lost 0 bases and the V segment lost 6 bases, leaving 6 bases of the junction unmatched. There are 15 residues in the CDR3. The CDR3 loop reads CASTQAGYSYNEQFF. CDR3 sequence (DNA): TGCGCCAGCACCCAAGCGGGATACTCCTACAATGAGCAGTTCTTC.

The chain uses TRBV6-1 and TRBJ2-7; tentative D call: TRBD1 (6 bases). Germline values: CDR1 MNHNS, CDR2 SASEGT. The CDR3 extends over 13 amino acids. V lost 8 bases and J lost 0, with 11 bases in between. The CDR3 DNA reads TGTGCCAGCGTCGACAGGAGCTCCTACGAGCAGTACTTC. It specifies CASVDRSSYEQYF.

The chain uses TRBV7-8 and TRBJ2-7; D might be TRBD1 (5 bases). The CDR3 runs to 12 residues. Trimming stripped 7 bases from V and 7 bases from J, with 14 bases between. Per germline, CDR1 SGHVS and CDR2 FQNEAQ. The CDR3 protein is CASTSRAREQYF. CDR3 DNA sequence: TGTGCCAGCACAAGCAGGGCGAGGGAGCAGTACTTC.

This chain connects TRBV5-6 to TRBJ2-1, with D hard to call. The V gene lost 3 bases and the J gene lost 6 bases, with 10 bases spanning the gap. Germline loops: CDR1 SGHDT, CDR2 YYEEEE. CDR3 size: 13 residues. The DNA of the CDR3 is TGTGCCAGCAGCTCCGGCCCCCCCAATGAGCAGTTCTTC. Its protein is CASSSGPPNEQFF.

This clone is deemed large. J is TRBJ1-1 and V is TRBV28, with 8 bases lining up with TRBD1. V gave up 3 bases and J gave up 5 bases; unmatched junction bases: 8. In germline, CDR1 is MDHEN, CDR2 SYDVKM. CDR3 length: 15 amino acids. For the CDR3, the DNA is TGTGCCAGCAGTTTGTCACGCAGGGGGCAAACTGAAGCTTTCTTT. It translates to CASSLSRRGQTEAFF.

This chain connects TRBV19 to TRBJ2-7; perhaps TRBD2 as D (6 bases). Germline V gene data show CDR1 as LNHDA and CDR2 as SQIVND (reference sequence). The V and J ends lost 3 bases and 3 bases respectively, with 21 bases between them. The CDR3 has 17 amino acids. The DNA for the CDR3 is TGTGCCAGTAGTATTGTAGGAGGCGGGGAAATCGTCTACGAGCAGTACTTC. It encodes CASSIVGGGEIVYEQYF.

This clone qualifies as medium-sized. The V and J genes are TRBV6-5 and TRBJ2-7; either TRBD1 or TRBD2 may fit D (7 bases each). Germline V gives CDR1 MNHEY, CDR2 SVGAGI. V gave up 6 bases and J gave up 2 bases, with 11 bases separating them. CDR3 length equals 13 residues. The CDR3 loop reads CASRTGRAYEQYF. DNA for the CDR3: TGTGCCAGCAGGACAGGGAGGGCCTACGAGCAGTACTTC.

The chain combines TRBV15 with TRBJ2-7; 8 nucleotides align to TRBD1. The CDR3 length is 14 residues. Losses at the gene ends were 2 bases for V and 6 bases for J; bases not matched to a gene: 6. Germline CDR1 is LNHNV and CDR2 is YYDKDF (reference sequence). The CDR3 is CATSRSGGSGEQYF. CDR3 DNA: TGTGCCACCAGCAGATCAGGGGGCTCGGGCGAGCAGTACTTC.

This clone ranks as large. The chain's CDR3 is CASTYWVAGPSWNTEAFF. DNA of the CDR3: TGTGCCAGTACTTATTGGGTGGCCGGCCCCTCATGGAACACTGAAGCTTTCTTT. V usage is TRBV19 and J usage is TRBJ1-1, with D hard to call. Germline-derived CDR1 and CDR2 are LNHDA and SQIVND (reference sequence). V was trimmed by 7 bases and J by 1 base, leaving 25 bases between them. The CDR3 consists of 18 residues.